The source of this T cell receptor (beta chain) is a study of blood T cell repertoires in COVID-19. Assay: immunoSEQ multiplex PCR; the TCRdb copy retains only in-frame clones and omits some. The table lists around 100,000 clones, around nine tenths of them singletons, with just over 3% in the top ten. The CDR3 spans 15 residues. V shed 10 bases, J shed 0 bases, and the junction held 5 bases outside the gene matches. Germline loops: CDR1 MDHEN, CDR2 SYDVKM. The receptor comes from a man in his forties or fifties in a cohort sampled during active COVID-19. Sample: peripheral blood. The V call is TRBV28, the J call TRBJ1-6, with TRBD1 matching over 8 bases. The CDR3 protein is CAIRQGSSYNSPLHF. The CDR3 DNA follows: TGTGCCATACGACAGGGGTCCTCCTATAATTCACCCCTCCACTTT.